The entry that follows covers one T cell receptor (beta chain) sequence. The antigen is not known. This CDR3 is built from 15 residues. Germline assignment: CDR1 MNHEY and CDR2 SVGEGT. V was clipped by 2 bases and J by 2 bases, with 9 bases between them. With duration under 3 months, ophthalmopathy was active: Clinical Activity Score at least 3, NOSPECS at least 4. The data originate from a study of T cells in Graves' hyperthyroidism and ophthalmopathy. Whole-study findings and limits: Peripheral blood also featured most of the thyroid clonotypes expanded above 0.001.

TCR beta CDR3 regions were amplified from RNA. The primer set for the first-round RT-PCR of the TCR CDR3 was HTBI. TCRdb reanalysed the multiplex PCR reads using MiXCR and keeps one entry per CDR3 protein. The repertoire has 500,000 to 650,000 distinct CDR3 sequences, around 20% of them found once; the top ten carry roughly 50%. What was sequenced was blood. The sequence was obtained from a man aged 35-49 years with Graves' ophthalmopathy. The V gene is TRBV6-2 or TRBV6-3, the J gene TRBJ2-2, with unresolved D. CDR3 residues: CASSYNQVNTGELFF. As DNA, the CDR3 is TGTGCCAGCAGTTACAACCAGGTCAACACCGGGGAGCTGTTTTTT.